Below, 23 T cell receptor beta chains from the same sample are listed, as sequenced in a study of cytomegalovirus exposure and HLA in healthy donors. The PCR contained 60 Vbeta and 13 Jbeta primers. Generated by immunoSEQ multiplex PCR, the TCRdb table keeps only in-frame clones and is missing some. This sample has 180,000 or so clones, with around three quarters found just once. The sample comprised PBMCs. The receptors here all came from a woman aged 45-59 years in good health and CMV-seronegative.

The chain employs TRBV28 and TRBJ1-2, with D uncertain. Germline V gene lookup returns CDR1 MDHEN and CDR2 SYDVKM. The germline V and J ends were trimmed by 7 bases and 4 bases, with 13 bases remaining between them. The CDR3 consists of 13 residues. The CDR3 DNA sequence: TGTGCCAGCACCGGCCCAGGCAGCTATGGCTACACCTTC. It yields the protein CASTGPGSYGYTF.

The CDR3 spells CASIPGIGELFF. The CDR3 DNA is TGTGCCAGCATCCCCGGGATCGGGGAGCTGTTTTTT. J is TRBJ2-2 and V is TRBV6-6; D might be TRBD2 (5 bases). CDR1 and CDR2 from the germline V gene are MNHNY and SVGAGI (reference sequence). The CDR3 runs to 12 residues. The V gene lost 7 bases and the J gene lost 7 bases, with 10 bases spanning the gap.

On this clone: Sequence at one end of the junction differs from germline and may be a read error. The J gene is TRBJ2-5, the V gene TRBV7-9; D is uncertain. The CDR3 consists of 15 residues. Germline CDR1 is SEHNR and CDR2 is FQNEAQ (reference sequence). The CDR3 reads CSSSLAPSTQETQYF. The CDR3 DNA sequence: TGTTCCAGCAGCTTAGCCCCCTCTACCCAAGAGACCCAGTACTTC.

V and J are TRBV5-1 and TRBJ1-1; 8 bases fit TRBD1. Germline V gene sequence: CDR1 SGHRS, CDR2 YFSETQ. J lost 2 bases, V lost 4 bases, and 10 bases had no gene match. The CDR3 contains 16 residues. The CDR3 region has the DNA TGCGCCAGCAGCCACGGACCACAGGGGGACAACACTGAAGCTTTCTTT. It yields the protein CASSHGPQGDNTEAFF. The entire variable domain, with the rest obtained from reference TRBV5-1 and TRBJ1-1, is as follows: KAGVTQTPRYLIKTRGQQVTLSCSPISGHRSVSWYQQTPGQGLQFLFEYFSETQRNKGNFPGRFSGRQFSNSRSEMNVSTLELGDSALYLCASSHGPQGDNTEAFFGQGTRLTVV.

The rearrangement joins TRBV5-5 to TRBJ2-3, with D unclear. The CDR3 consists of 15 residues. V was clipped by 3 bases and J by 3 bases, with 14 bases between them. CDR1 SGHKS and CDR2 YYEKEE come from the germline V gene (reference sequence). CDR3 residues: CASSSVERTTDTQYF. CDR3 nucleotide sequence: TGTGCCAGCAGCTCAGTAGAGCGCACGACAGATACGCAGTATTTT.

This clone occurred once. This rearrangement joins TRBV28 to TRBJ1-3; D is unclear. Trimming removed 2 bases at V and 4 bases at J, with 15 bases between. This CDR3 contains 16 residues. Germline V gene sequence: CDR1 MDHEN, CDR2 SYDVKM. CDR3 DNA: TGTGCCAGCAGTTTAGCAGGAATTCAGTTAGGAAACACCATATATTTT. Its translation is CASSLAGIQLGNTIYF.

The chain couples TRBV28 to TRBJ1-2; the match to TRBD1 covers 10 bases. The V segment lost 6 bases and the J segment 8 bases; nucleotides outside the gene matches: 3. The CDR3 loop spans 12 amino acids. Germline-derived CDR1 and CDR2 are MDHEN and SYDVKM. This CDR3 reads CASRGTGEGYTF. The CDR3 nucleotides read TGTGCCAGCAGGGGGACAGGGGAAGGCTACACCTTC.

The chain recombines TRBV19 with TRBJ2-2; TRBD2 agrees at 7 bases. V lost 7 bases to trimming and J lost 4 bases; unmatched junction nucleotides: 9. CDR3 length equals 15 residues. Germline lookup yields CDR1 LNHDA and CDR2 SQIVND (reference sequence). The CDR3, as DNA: TGTGCCAGTACACCTCCGGGACTAATCACCGGGGAGCTGTTTTTT. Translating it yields CASTPPGLITGELFF. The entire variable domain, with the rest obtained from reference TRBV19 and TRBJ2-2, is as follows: DGGITQSPKYLFRKEGQNVTLSCEQNLNHDAMYWYRQDPGQGLRLIYYSQIVNDFQKGDIAEGYSVSREKKESFPLTVTSAQKNPTAFYLCASTPPGLITGELFFGEGSRLTVL.

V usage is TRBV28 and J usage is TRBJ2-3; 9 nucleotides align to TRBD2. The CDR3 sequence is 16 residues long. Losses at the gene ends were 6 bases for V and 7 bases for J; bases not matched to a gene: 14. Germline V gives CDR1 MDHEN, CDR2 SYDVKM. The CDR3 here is CASRPYRSGGIYTQYF. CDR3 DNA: TGTGCCAGCAGACCTTACAGGAGCGGGGGGATTTATACGCAGTATTTT.

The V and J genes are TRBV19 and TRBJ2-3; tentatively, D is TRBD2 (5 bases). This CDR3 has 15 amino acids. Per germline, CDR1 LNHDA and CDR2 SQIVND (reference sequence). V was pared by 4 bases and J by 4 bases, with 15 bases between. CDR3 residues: CASSRSSSWADTQYF. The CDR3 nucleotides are TGTGCCAGTAGTAGGTCTAGCAGTTGGGCAGATACGCAGTATTTT.

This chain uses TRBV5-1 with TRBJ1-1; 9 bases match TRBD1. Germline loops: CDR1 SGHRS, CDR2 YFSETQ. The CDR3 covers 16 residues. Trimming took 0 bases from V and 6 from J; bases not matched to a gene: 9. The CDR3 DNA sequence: TGCGCCAGCAGCTTGGTGACCGGGACAGGGTCGCCTGAAGCTTTCTTT. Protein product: CASSLVTGTGSPEAFF.

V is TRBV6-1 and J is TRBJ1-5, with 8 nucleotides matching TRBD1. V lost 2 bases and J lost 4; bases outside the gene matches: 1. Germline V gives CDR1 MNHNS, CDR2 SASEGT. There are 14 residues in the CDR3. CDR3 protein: CASSERDRNQPQHF. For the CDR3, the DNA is TGTGCCAGCAGTGAAAGGGACAGGAATCAGCCCCAGCATTTT.

CDR3 residues: CSVDTGYEQFF. CDR3 bases: TGCAGCGTGGATACAGGGTATGAGCAGTTCTTC. J is TRBJ2-1 and V is TRBV29-1, with D perhaps TRBD1 (6 bases). This CDR3 spans 11 amino acids. CDR1 is SQVTM and CDR2 is ANQGSEA in the germline V gene. The germline V and J ends were trimmed by 6 bases and 8 bases, with 11 bases remaining between them.

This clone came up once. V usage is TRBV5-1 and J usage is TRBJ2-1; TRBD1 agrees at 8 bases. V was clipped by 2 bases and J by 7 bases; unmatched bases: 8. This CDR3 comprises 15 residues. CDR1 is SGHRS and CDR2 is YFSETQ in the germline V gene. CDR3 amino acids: CASSLERTGLNEQFF. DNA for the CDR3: TGCGCCAGCAGCTTAGAACGGACAGGGCTAAATGAGCAGTTCTTC.

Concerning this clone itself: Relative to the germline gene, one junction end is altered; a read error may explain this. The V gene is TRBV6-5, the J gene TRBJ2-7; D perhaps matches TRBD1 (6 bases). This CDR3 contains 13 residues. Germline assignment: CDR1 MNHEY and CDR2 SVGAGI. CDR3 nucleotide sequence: TGTGCCAGCAGTTACGGTTTAAGGTCGGACAGCCATTTC. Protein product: CASSYGLRSDSHF.

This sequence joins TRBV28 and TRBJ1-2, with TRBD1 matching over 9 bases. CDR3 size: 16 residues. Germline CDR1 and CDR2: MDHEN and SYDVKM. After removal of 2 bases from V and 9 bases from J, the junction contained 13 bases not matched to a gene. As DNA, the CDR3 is TGTGCCAGCAGTTTAATTGGGGACAGGGAAGGGGAGAGCTACACCTTC. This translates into CASSLIGDREGESYTF.

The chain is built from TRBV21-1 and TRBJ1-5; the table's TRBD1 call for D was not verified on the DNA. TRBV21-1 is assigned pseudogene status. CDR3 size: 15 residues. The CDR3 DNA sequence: TGTGCCAGCAGCAAAGGAGGGACAAAAAATCAGCCCCAGCATTTT. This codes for CASSKGGTKNQPQHF.

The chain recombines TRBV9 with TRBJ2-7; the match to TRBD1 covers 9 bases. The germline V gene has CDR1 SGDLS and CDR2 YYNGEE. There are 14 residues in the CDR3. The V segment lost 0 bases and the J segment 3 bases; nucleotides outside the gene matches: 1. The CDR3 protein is CASSVAGQGYEQYF. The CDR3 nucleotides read TGTGCCAGCAGCGTAGCGGGACAGGGCTACGAGCAGTACTTC. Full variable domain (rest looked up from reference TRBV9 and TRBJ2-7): DSGVTQTPKHLITATGQRVTLRCSPRSGDLSVYWYQQSLDQGLQFLIQYYNGEERAKGNILERFSAQQFPDLHSELNLSSLELGDSALYFCASSVAGQGYEQYFGPGTRLTVT.

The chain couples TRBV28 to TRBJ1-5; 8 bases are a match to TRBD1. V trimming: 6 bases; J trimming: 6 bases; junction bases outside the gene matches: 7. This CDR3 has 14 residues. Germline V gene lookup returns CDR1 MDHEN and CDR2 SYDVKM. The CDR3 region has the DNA TGTGCCAGCAGGTCAGGGGGCAGGGTTCAGCCCCAGCATTTT. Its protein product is CASRSGGRVQPQHF.

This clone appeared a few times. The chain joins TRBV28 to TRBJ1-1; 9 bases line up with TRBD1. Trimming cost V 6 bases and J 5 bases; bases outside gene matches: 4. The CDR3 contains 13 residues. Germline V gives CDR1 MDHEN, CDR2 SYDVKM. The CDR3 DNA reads TGTGCCAGCAGAACAGGGGGCAGAACTGAAGCTTTCTTT. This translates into CASRTGGRTEAFF.

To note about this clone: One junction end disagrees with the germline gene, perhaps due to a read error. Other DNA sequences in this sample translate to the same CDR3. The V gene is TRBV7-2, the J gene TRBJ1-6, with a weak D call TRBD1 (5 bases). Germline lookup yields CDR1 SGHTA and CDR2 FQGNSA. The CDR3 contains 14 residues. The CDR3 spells CASSFQGLNSPLHF. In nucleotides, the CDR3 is TGTGCCAGCAGCTTTCAGGGACTTAATTCCCCCCTCCACTTT. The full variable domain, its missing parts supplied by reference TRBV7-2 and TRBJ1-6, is GAGVSQSPSNKVTEKGKDVELRCDPISGHTALYWYRQSLGQGLEFLIYFQGNSAPDKSGLPSDRFSAERTGGSVSTLTIQRTQQEDSAVYLCASSFQGLNSPLHFGNGTRLTVT.

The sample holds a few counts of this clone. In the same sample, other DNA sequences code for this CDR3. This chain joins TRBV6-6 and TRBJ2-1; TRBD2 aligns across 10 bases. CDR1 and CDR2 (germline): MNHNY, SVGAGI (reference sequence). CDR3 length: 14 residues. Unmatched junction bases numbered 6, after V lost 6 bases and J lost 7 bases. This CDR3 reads CASRTSGVENEQFF. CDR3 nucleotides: TGTGCCAGCAGAACTAGCGGGGTGGAGAATGAGCAGTTCTTC.

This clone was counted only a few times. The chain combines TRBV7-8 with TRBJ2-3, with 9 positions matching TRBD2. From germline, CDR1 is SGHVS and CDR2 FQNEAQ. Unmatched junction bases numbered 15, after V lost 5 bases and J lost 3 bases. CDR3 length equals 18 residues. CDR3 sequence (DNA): TGTGCCAGCAGCCTCGGGGGCGGGGGGGCCCAGGTGACAGATACGCAGTATTTT. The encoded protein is CASSLGGGGAQVTDTQYF.